This T cell receptor beta chain was obtained from a study of cytomegalovirus exposure and HLA in healthy donors. This CDR3 region has 15 residues. Trimming at V came to 6 bases and at J to 5 bases, leaving 16 bases not matched to a gene. The germline gives CDR1 GTSNPN, CDR2 SVGIG (reference sequence). Notes on the study in general: In an earlier analysis, about 87% or about 30%: the productive usage of most TCR beta V segments. In a later analysis, at a false discovery rate of 0.05, roughly 17,000 TCR beta sequences were associated with HLA alleles.

Points on this clone: The antigen remains undetermined.

The study ran its PCR with 60 Vbeta and 13 Jbeta primers. TCRdb's table, derived via immunoSEQ multiplex PCR, lists solely in-frame clones and lacks some. The table lists roughly 86,000 clones, over 75% of them singletons. This receptor was obtained from a man between 45 and 60 years old in good health and CMV-seropositive. The V and J genes are TRBV30 and TRBJ2-7, with 7 bases lining up with TRBD1. Sequencing was done on a sample of PBMCs. The CDR3, as DNA: TGTGCCTGTATCGGGCTGGACAGGCAGACCAACGAGCAGTACTTC. Protein: CACIGLDRQTNEQYF. The whole variable domain, filled in from reference TRBV30 and TRBJ2-7, reads SQTIHQWPATLVQPVGSPLSLECTVEGTSNPNLYWYRQAAGRGLQLLFYSVGIGQISSEVPQNLSASRPQDRQFILSSKKLLLSDSGFYLCACIGLDRQTNEQYFGPGTRLTVT.